This T cell receptor (beta chain) comes out of a study of shared clonotypes between healthy human individuals. The protocol was immunoSEQ multiplex PCR, while the TCRdb copy is restricted to in-frame clones and leaves out a portion. The table has about 2.3 million clones, around 90% seen once. This CDR3 contains 14 residues. Germline lookup yields CDR1 SEHNR and CDR2 FQNEAQ (reference sequence). The V end lost 1 base, the J end lost 10 bases, and 13 bases lay between the germline ends. The source material was naive CD4+ T cells from PBMCs. Indicated subset: CD45RA+ positively selected. This clonotype originated in a young man in good health. Some clones in this sample may be carry-over from other donors' samples. The chain employs TRBV7-9 and TRBJ1-4, with D possibly being TRBD1 (6 bases). The CDR3 sequence: CASSLGGLGGKLFF. In DNA, the CDR3 is TGTGCCAGCAGCTTAGGGGGGCTCGGCGGAAAACTGTTTTTT.